This is a list of T cell receptor beta chains from one sample in a study of T cell repertoires in cytomegalovirus infection. TCRdb reprocessed the reads via MiXCR and lists one record per CDR3 protein. The table lists more than 400,000 distinct CDR3 sequences, around 27% of them singletons. The sequencing input was PBMCs. These receptors all stem from a human donor in good health (CMV status not recorded). Some clones in this sample may be carry-over from other donors' samples. The CDR3 runs from the conserved cysteine through the conserved F or W. A D gene is named only where the DNA matches it firmly. The size of a clone is reported for some rows only, either as once, few or many, or as a class for expanded clones.

v_call,j_call,clone_size,d_call,cdr3_nt,cdr3_aa
TRBV5-4,TRBJ2-3,few,TRBD1,TGTGCCAGCAGCCGTGGAAACAAGGGACAGGGAGGTGCAGATACGCAGTATTTT,CASSRGNKGQGGADTQYF
TRBV28,TRBJ2-2,NA,TRBD1,TGTGCCAGCAGTCTGGGACAGGTGAACACCGGGGAGCTGTTTTTT,CASSLGQVNTGELFF
TRBV7-2,TRBJ2-1,NA,NA,TGTGCCAGCAGCTTCAGGACGGTTACCTACAATGAGCAGTTCTTC,CASSFRTVTYNEQFF
TRBV6-2/TRBV6-3,TRBJ2-1,few,NA,TGTGCCAGCAGTTACGGGGCGGCGGACCCCTGGAATGAGCAGTTCTTC,CASSYGAADPWNEQFF
TRBV6-2/TRBV6-3,TRBJ1-5,few,NA,TGTGCCAGCAGTCAACAGGGTACCCAAGGAGGGCCCCAGCATTTT,CASSQQGTQGGPQHF
TRBV30,TRBJ1-1,NA,NA,TGTGCCTGGAGTGCGGGACCCCACACTGAAGCTTTCTTT,CAWSAGPHTEAFF
TRBV14,TRBJ1-1,NA,NA,TGTGCCAGCAGCCAAGATCTACCCTGGGTCAACACTGAAGCTTTCTTT,CASSQDLPWVNTEAFF
TRBV11-2,TRBJ2-1,many,NA,TGTGCCAGCAGCCCATATAGCGGACGCTCCTACAATGAGCAGTTCTTC,CASSPYSGRSYNEQFF
TRBV7-8,TRBJ2-7,few,TRBD2,TGTGCCAGCAGTCTCGGGACTAGCGGGAGGCCCTCCCCTGGCGAGCAGTACTTC,CASSLGTSGRPSPGEQYF
TRBV7-2,TRBJ2-7,many,TRBD2,TGTGCCAGCAGCCCGGTCGGACTAGCGGGTTACGAGCAGTACTTC,CASSPVGLAGYEQYF
TRBV7-8,TRBJ2-4,NA,TRBD1,TGTGCCAGCAGCTCTTGGACAGGATTAAACATTCAGTACTTC,CASSSWTGLNIQYF
TRBV6-6,TRBJ2-1,NA,TRBD1,TGTGCCAGCAGTTACTCGGGGTCGGACAGGGGAACCTTCGAGCAGTTCTTC,CASSYSGSDRGTFEQFF
TRBV19,TRBJ2-1,NA,NA,TGTGCCAGTAGTATTCGTGGTTTTCCAAATGAGCAGTTCTTC,CASSIRGFPNEQFF
TRBV12-3/TRBV12-4,TRBJ2-1,few,NA,TGTGCCAGCAGTCCGGAGGGACGTTACAATGAGCAGTTCTTC,CASSPEGRYNEQFF
TRBV10-3,TRBJ1-1,few,NA,TGTGCCATCAGGGAACCGTTTCGGGGGCAACGGAACACTGAAGCTTTCTTT,CAIREPFRGQRNTEAFF
TRBV7-8,TRBJ2-7,many,TRBD2,TGTGCCAGCAGCCTAGGACTAGACGAGCAGTACTTC,CASSLGLDEQYF
TRBV27,TRBJ1-1,NA,TRBD1,TGTGCCAGCAGTTTCCCTGGGGACAGAGCTATGAACACTGAAGCTTTCTTT,CASSFPGDRAMNTEAFF
TRBV11-3,TRBJ2-2,few,TRBD1,TGTGCCAGCAGCAAATTCCCCCCGGGACAGGGTATAGCCGGGGAGCTGTTTTTT,CASSKFPPGQGIAGELFF
TRBV7-9,TRBJ2-1,few,NA,TGTGCCAGCAGCAATAGAGGGGGGGGGGCCTACAATGAGCAGTTCTTC,CASSNRGGGAYNEQFF
TRBV23-1,TRBJ1-2,NA,NA,TGCGCCAGCAGTCACGGGCCTCATGCCTATGGCTACACCTTC,CASSHGPHAYGYTF
TRBV6-4,TRBJ2-2,many,NA,TGTGCCAGCAGTGGGACAAACACCGGGGAGCTGTTTTTT,CASSGTNTGELFF
TRBV5-1,TRBJ1-6,NA,NA,TGCGCCAGCAGCCCCGGCAACAGGCGGAATAATTCACCCCTCCACTTT,CASSPGNRRNNSPLHF
TRBV19,TRBJ1-6,NA,TRBD1,TGTGCCAGTAGAGATAGGACAGGGAGCTCCTATAATTCACCCCTCCACTTT,CASRDRTGSSYNSPLHF
TRBV5-8,TRBJ1-2,NA,TRBD1,TGTGCCAGCAGCTCCCGGGACAGGGTTAACTATGGCTACACCTTC,CASSSRDRVNYGYTF
TRBV29-1,TRBJ2-7,NA,NA,TGCAGCGTACCCGGTCTAACCACCTACGAGCAGTACTTC,CSVPGLTTYEQYF
TRBV12-3/TRBV12-4,TRBJ1-6,few,NA,TGTGCCAGCAGAGCTGACAGGCCTTCACCCCTCCACTTT,CASRADRPSPLHF
TRBV28,TRBJ2-5,few,NA,TGTGCCAGCAGTTTAACTCGTTACATCGAGACCCAGTACTTC,CASSLTRYIETQYF
TRBV7-7,TRBJ2-1,few,NA,TGTGCTAGCAGCTTAGGGGGGATCGACTCCTACAATGAGCAGTTCTTC,CASSLGGIDSYNEQFF
TRBV7-2,TRBJ2-3,NA,NA,TGTGCCAGCAGCTATGACTATGAGACAGGCCCCCGACACAGATATTTT,CASSYDYETGPRHRYF
TRBV7-9,TRBJ2-5,NA,NA,TGTGCCAGCAGCTTAGGGCAGGCTCACAGGACCCAAGAGACCCAGTACTTC,CASSLGQAHRTQETQYF
TRBV6-5,TRBJ1-5,NA,NA,TGTGCCAGCAGTTATGCGTTGAATCAGCCCCAGCATTTT,CASSYALNQPQHF
TRBV6-5,TRBJ1-3,many,NA,TGTGCCAGCAGTACCTCTAATGGAAACACCATATATTTT,CASSTSNGNTIYF
TRBV6-6,TRBJ1-5,few,TRBD1,TGTGCCAGCAGTGACGGGACAGGGGTCAAACAGCCCCAGCATTTT,CASSDGTGVKQPQHF
TRBV5-1,TRBJ2-1,NA,NA,TGCGCCAGCAGCTTAGGGACGGGAACCTACAATGTGCAGTTCTTC,CASSLGTGTYNVQFF
TRBV7-9,TRBJ2-7,NA,NA,TGTGCCAGCAGCTTAGGAGGAGACCTCTACGAGCAGTACTTC,CASSLGGDLYEQYF
TRBV4-2,TRBJ2-2,NA,NA,TGTGCCAGCAGACCCCTGGGTAGCGCGAACACCGGGGAGCTGTTTTTT,CASRPLGSANTGELFF
TRBV7-2,TRBJ1-4,many,NA,TGTGCCAGCAGCCTTGGGACTCATGCAACTAATGAAAAACTGTTTTTT,CASSLGTHATNEKLFF
TRBV7-3,TRBJ2-3,few,NA,TGTGCCAGCAGCCTTAGAATGAGCACAGATACGCAGTATTTT,CASSLRMSTDTQYF
TRBV28,TRBJ2-7,few,NA,TGTGCCAGCAGTACGCCCGGCGGGGACTCCCACGAGCAGTACTTC,CASSTPGGDSHEQYF
TRBV12-3/TRBV12-4,TRBJ1-1,few,TRBD1,TGTGCCAGCAGCTTTGCCGGGACAGGGGGCACTGAAGCTTTCTTT,CASSFAGTGGTEAFF